These 18 T cell receptor beta chains share one sample of origin, sequenced in a study of identical twins listed by TCRdb under 2016. The library was prepared using 5' RACE. TCRdb names Illumina HiSeq 2000 as the instrument used. TCRdb reprocessed the public reads (quality trimming at Q25 with fastp, clone calling with MiXCR) and kept in-frame beta chains. Each record represents a unique CDR3 protein, reported with the most common genes and DNA among its rows. For this sample there are around 280,000 distinct CDR3 sequences; 8% to 9% appear just once. The top ten hold around 2.1% of the sample. The sample also formed part of further work on yellow fever vaccine responses in identical twins.

Specimen: memory (CD45RO+) T cells sorted from blood. In light of the paper, this sample's cell subset or site label describes: CD45RO+ enriched T cells. The receptors were gathered from a woman under 30 in good health.

V gene TRBV19 combines with J gene TRBJ2-1, with 8 nucleotides matching TRBD2. V dropped 1 base and J dropped 3; count of bases not matched to a gene: 8. The germline gives CDR1 LNHDA, CDR2 SQIVND (reference sequence). CDR3 length: 17 residues. The CDR3 region is CASSIALVAGLYNEQFF. CDR3 bases: TGTGCCAGTAGTATAGCCCTAGTAGCGGGGCTCTACAATGAGCAGTTCTTC.

CDR3 in amino acids: CASKRGTQYF. As DNA, the CDR3 is TGCGCCAGCAAACGGGGGACCCAGTACTTC. J is TRBJ2-5 and V is TRBV23-1; TRBD2 is a possible D gene (5 bases). TRBV23-1 falls under the ORF class, with uncertain function. This CDR3 has 10 residues. Trimming stripped 7 bases from V and 7 bases from J, with 7 bases between.

This clonotype was observed at least ten times. This chain connects TRBV12-3 or TRBV12-4 to TRBJ1-5, with 7 bases lining up with TRBD1. The CDR3 is 17 residues long. The V segment lost 5 bases and the J segment 2 bases; nucleotides outside the gene matches: 12. CDR3 coding DNA: TGTGCCAGCAGTCCTAGAATAGCCGGGACAGGCAATCAGCCCCAGCATTTT. Protein: CASSPRIAGTGNQPQHF.

Notes on this clonotype: The germline gene is not matched at one end of the junction; a read error may be the cause. The chain links TRBV27 to TRBJ2-7; a possible D gene is TRBD1 (6 bases). Germline V gene lookup returns CDR1 MNHEY and CDR2 SMNVEV (reference sequence). CDR3 length: 14 amino acids. The CDR3 DNA follows: TGTGCCAGCAGTTTAAAAGGGGGTTTTCCTCCCTGGGACTTC. This gives the protein CASSLKGGFPPWDF.

This clonotype has a handful of counts. V and J are TRBV29-1 and TRBJ2-1; D perhaps matches TRBD1 (6 bases). Trimming took 6 bases from V and 8 from J, leaving 17 bases between them. The CDR3 loop spans 13 amino acids. Germline-derived CDR1 and CDR2 are SQVTM and ANQGSEA. Written as DNA, the CDR3 is TGCAGCGTCTCCGGGACACTGATGGATGAGCAGTTCTTC. Its translation is CSVSGTLMDEQFF.

The V and J genes are TRBV4-1 and TRBJ1-1; 7 nucleotides line up with TRBD1. The CDR3 loop spans 16 amino acids. Germline loops: CDR1 MGHRA, CDR2 YSYEKL. J lost 1 base, V lost 1 base, and 6 bases had no gene match. The CDR3 region is CASSQVVAGGNTEAFF. Here the CDR3 DNA reads TGCGCCAGCAGCCAAGTCGTCGCAGGGGGGAACACTGAAGCTTTCTTT.

Only a few counts were recorded for this clonotype. The rearrangement links TRBV6-4 to TRBJ2-3; TRBD2 is a possible D gene (5 bases). Between the trimmed V and J ends, which lost 4 bases and 2 bases, there was a span of 16 bases. The CDR3 length is 16 residues. The germline V gene encodes CDR1 MRHNA and CDR2 SNTAGT. CDR3 sequence (DNA): TGTGCCAGCAGTGTGATCACGCTAGCCCTCACAGATACGCAGTATTTT. It translates to CASSVITLALTDTQYF.

V gene TRBV20-1 combines with J gene TRBJ2-2, with a tentative D call TRBD2 (5 bases). The CDR3 runs to 12 residues. With 3 bases removed from V and 8 bases from J, the gap between germline ends came to 10 bases. Germline V gives CDR1 DFQATT, CDR2 SNEGSKA (reference sequence). The CDR3 DNA is TGCAGTGCTAGGCCCTCGGGGGGGGAGCTGTTTTTT. The encoded protein is CSARPSGGELFF.

This clonotype appeared many times. The gene calls are TRBV7-8 and TRBJ1-5, with 7 bases identical to TRBD1. The CDR3 covers 14 residues. Germline loops: CDR1 SGHVS, CDR2 FQNEAQ. J lost 2 bases, V lost 5 bases, and 3 bases had no gene match. The CDR3 protein is CASSPGTGNQPQHF. CDR3 DNA: TGTGCCAGCAGCCCCGGGACAGGCAATCAGCCCCAGCATTTT.

This clonotype was counted many times. The J gene is TRBJ1-6, the V gene TRBV12-3 or TRBV12-4; no reliable D call. The CDR3 loop spans 14 amino acids. Trimming pared 7 bases from V and 9 bases from J, leaving 16 bases between. The CDR3 bases are TGTGCCAGCAAAGACCCAGTTAAAATTTCACCCCTCCACTTT. Amino acid sequence: CASKDPVKISPLHF.

The genes are TRBV12-3 or TRBV12-4 and TRBJ2-1; D unresolved. The CDR3 totals 12 residues. The ends were cut back, 5 bases at V and 8 bases at J, with 10 bases in the middle. The CDR3 spells CASSQFRYEQFF. As DNA, the CDR3 is TGTGCCAGCAGTCAATTCCGCTATGAGCAGTTCTTC.

In its sample, this clonotype was seen a few times. The genes are TRBV5-1 and TRBJ2-3; a weak D match, TRBD2 (5 bases). V was shortened by 4 bases and J by 5 bases, with 17 bases between the two germline ends. The length of the CDR3 is 15 residues. CDR1 is SGHRS, CDR2 YFSETQ, per germline. The CDR3 spells CASSTWPLAEDTQYF. The CDR3, as DNA: TGCGCCAGCAGCACCTGGCCCCTAGCTGAAGATACGCAGTATTTT.

The chain recombines TRBV24-1 with TRBJ2-2; 11 bases line up with TRBD2. Trimming removed 4 bases from V and 0 bases from J; junction bases left unmatched: 0. The CDR3 is 16 residues long. Germline CDR1 is KGHDR and CDR2 is SFDVKD. CDR3 coding DNA: TGTGCCACCAGTGAACTAGCGGGAGCGAACACCGGGGAGCTGTTTTTT. Translating it yields CATSELAGANTGELFF.

This clonotype was seen at least ten times. The chain links TRBV7-6 to TRBJ1-4, with 9 bases matching TRBD1. The trim removed 5 bases at V and 4 bases at J, leaving 11 bases unmatched. The germline V gene encodes CDR1 SGHVS and CDR2 FNYEAQ. The CDR3 length is 17 residues. The CDR3 loop reads CASSRTDRGTFNEKLFF. CDR3 DNA: TGTGCCAGCAGCCGGACGGACAGGGGCACATTTAATGAAAAACTGTTTTTT.

This clonotype was seen just once. The chain uses TRBV21-1 and TRBJ2-4; TRBD1, as called in the table, went unchecked against the DNA. TRBV21-1 is shown as a pseudogene. CDR3 length: 16 residues. The CDR3 reads CASRDRSSLVKNIQYF. The CDR3 bases are TGTGCCAGCAGGGACAGGTCCAGTCTAGTCAAAAACATTCAGTACTTC.

This clonotype was observed at least ten times. The chain employs TRBV12-3 or TRBV12-4 and TRBJ1-2, with TRBD1 identical over 10 bases. The CDR3 runs 15 residues. The J segment lost 4 bases and the V segment lost 6 bases, leaving 8 bases of the junction unmatched. The DNA of the CDR3 is TGTGCCAGCAGCCAAGGACAGGGGGGTAGCTATGGCTACACCTTC. Its translation is CASSQGQGGSYGYTF.

This clonotype was seen ten or more times. The V gene is TRBV7-2, the J gene TRBJ2-5, with D perhaps matching TRBD1 (6 bases). CDR1 and CDR2 (germline): SGHTA, FQGNSA. This CDR3 has 16 amino acids. Trimming stripped 5 bases from V and 4 bases from J, with 20 bases between. CDR3: CASSVHRDSGRETQYF. CDR3 nucleotides: TGTGCCAGCAGCGTCCACAGGGATAGTGGGAGAGAGACCCAGTACTTC.

This clonotype was seen repeatedly, ten times or more. The chain joins TRBV29-1 to TRBJ2-3, with D unresolved. The CDR3 consists of 15 residues. The germline CDR1 and CDR2 sequences are SQVTM and ANQGSEA. Trimming took 4 bases from V and 1 from J, leaving 15 bases between them. For the CDR3, the DNA is TGCAGCGTTGGCCCTAGTTCAATTGGCACAGATACGCAGTATTTT. It yields the protein CSVGPSSIGTDTQYF.